The source of this TCR beta chain is a study of glioma-infiltrating T cells. General observations from the study: Gliomas, especially low-grade, showed above-expected tissue-blood divergence; non-neoplastic patients showed below. CDR3 overlap between tissue and blood was very small.

Using RNA template, CDR3s of TCR alpha and beta were amplified with iRepertoire arm-PCR. Tissue mRNA or PBMC total RNA, 100-400 ng, went into one-step reverse transcription and amplification. TCRdb processed the multiplex PCR reads anew with MiXCR; each CDR3 protein has one entry. The sample lists about 190,000 distinct CDR3 sequences, around 30% occurring once. Turning to this clonotype: The target antigen is unknown.

The TCR comes from a human donor with low-grade glioma or glioblastoma, undergoing nonglioma brain surgery, or in good health (not recorded which). The sample comprised glioma tissue, nonneoplastic brain tissue, or PBMCs (not recorded which).

In DNA, the CDR3 is TGTGCCTGGAGTGATGGAAGCGGATACACAGATACGCAGTATTTT. Its protein product is CAWSDGSGYTDTQYF. The chain recombines TRBV30 with TRBJ2-3; TRBD2 is a possible D gene (5 bases). V was clipped by 1 base and J by 2 bases, with 13 bases between them. This CDR3 comprises 15 residues. The V gene's germline CDR1 is GTSNPN and CDR2 SVGIG (reference sequence).